What follows are 9 T cell receptor beta chains derived from one specimen sequenced in a study of blood T cells in healthy people across ages. Primers used in a second PCR of roughly 6 to 12 cycles were a sample-barcoded 5' primer and a J-beta primer mix. One entry per CDR3 protein, called by TCRdb with MiXCR from the 5' RACE reads. The repertoire has fewer than 900,000 distinct CDR3 sequences, under 40% of them found once; the top ten carry 10% to 15%. The source material was blood. The receptors here all came from a man aged 18 to 35 in good health.

This clonotype has only a few counts. The J gene is TRBJ1-1, the V gene TRBV14; D gene unclear. The length of the CDR3 is 14 residues. The germline V and J ends were trimmed by 1 base and 0 bases, with 6 bases remaining between them. Germline CDR1 is SGHDN and CDR2 is FVKESK. Written as DNA, the CDR3 is TGTGCCAGCAGCCAAGGGTCAGTGAACACTGAAGCTTTCTTT. Translation: CASSQGSVNTEAFF.

Comment on this clonotype: Just one base apart from a much larger clone, this may be a read error. This rearrangement joins TRBV7-2 to TRBJ1-2, with a tentative D call TRBD1 (5 bases). CDR3 size: 14 residues. CDR1 is SGHTA, CDR2 FQGNSA, per germline. The V end was cut by 5 bases, the J end by 9 bases, with 19 bases between. CDR3 sequence (DNA): TGTGCCAGCAGCGTGGGTCGGCGTCCGGGGCGCTACACCTTC. This sequence encodes CASSVGRRPGRYTF.

A remark on this clonotype: This clone may be a read error of a much larger clone one base away. V usage is TRBV4-1 and J usage is TRBJ1-4; 8 positions agree with TRBD1. Germline CDR1 reads MGHRA; CDR2 reads YSYEKL. CDR3 length: 15 amino acids. The chain's CDR3 is CASGQQDRVGEKLFF. CDR3 DNA: TGCGCCAGCGGCCAACAGGACAGGGTTGGGGAAAAACTGTTTTTT.

Ten or more counts support this clonotype. CDR3 region: CASSQGGQHNEQFF. CDR3 DNA: TGTGCCAGCAGCCAAGGGGGACAGCACAATGAGCAGTTCTTC. This chain connects TRBV4-2 to TRBJ2-1, with 7 nucleotides matching TRBD1. Losses at the gene ends were 1 base for V and 5 bases for J; bases not matched to a gene: 2. The CDR3 spans 14 residues. Germline-derived CDR1 and CDR2 are LGHNA and YNFKEQ.

This clonotype was counted ten times or more. The chain uses TRBV29-1 and TRBJ2-3; 8 nucleotides agree with TRBD1. The CDR3 has 15 amino acids. The trim removed 1 base at V and 3 bases at J, leaving 6 bases unmatched. CDR1 and CDR2 (germline): SQVTM, ANQGSEA. CDR3: CSVEARTGLTDTQYF. The CDR3 DNA sequence: TGCAGCGTTGAAGCCAGGACAGGGTTGACAGATACGCAGTATTTT.

This clonotype showed up many times. The chain employs TRBV29-1 and TRBJ2-1; D is unclear. The CDR3 spans 11 residues. V lost 8 bases and J 6 bases, leaving 11 bases between the germline ends. Germline-derived CDR1 and CDR2 are SQVTM and ANQGSEA. This CDR3 reads CSPIIGNEQFF. CDR3 coding DNA: TGCAGCCCAATAATAGGCAATGAGCAGTTCTTC.

This clonotype was observed a handful of times. J is TRBJ1-2 and V is TRBV6-5; D is possibly TRBD1 (5 bases). The CDR3 totals 13 residues. Germline V gene lookup returns CDR1 MNHEY and CDR2 SVGAGI. Trimming removed 6 bases from V and 5 bases from J, with 13 bases in between. The CDR3 is CASRGDSRYGYTF. DNA of the CDR3: TGTGCCAGCAGGGGCGACAGTAGATATGGCTACACCTTC.

This clonotype was observed at least ten times. The chain uses TRBV27 and TRBJ2-7; maybe TRBD1 (5 bases). Germline-derived CDR1 and CDR2 are MNHEY and SMNVEV (reference sequence). This CDR3 is 13 amino acids long. The ends were cut back, 6 bases at V and 3 bases at J, with 12 bases in the middle. CDR3 in amino acids: CASSLSQGYEQYF. The DNA of the CDR3 is TGTGCCAGCAGCTTGTCCCAGGGCTACGAGCAGTACTTC.

In its sample, this clonotype was seen a few times. The genes are TRBV5-1 and TRBJ1-5, with TRBD1 as a possible D gene (5 bases). V was trimmed by 0 bases and J by 4 bases, leaving 8 bases between them. CDR1 SGHRS and CDR2 YFSETQ come from the germline V gene. This CDR3 is built from 14 residues. CDR3 sequence (DNA): TGCGCCAGCAGCTTGGGGACAAATAATCAGCCCCAGCATTTT. Translation: CASSLGTNNQPQHF.